A single TCR beta chain is shown here with its context. This entry is derived from a study of blood T cell repertoires in COVID-19. The wider study: Italy, Spain and the United States were the sources of the convalescent and acute COVID-19 samples. In each case, the material was cDNA or gDNA derived from T cells, B-cell-depleted T cells, or PBMCs.

Germline lookup yields CDR1 MNHEY and CDR2 SVGAGI. Trimming removed 5 bases at V and 2 bases at J, with 10 bases between. The CDR3 loop spans 13 amino acids. Original processing notes: How many nucleated cells were present was estimated from reference gene primer amplification. Produced via immunoSEQ multiplex PCR; TCRdb's table is partial and in-frame only. For V, J and clone size, that table is used; D and trimming come from the DNA. Among around 290,000 clones listed, about 87% were seen once. The chain recombines TRBV6-5 with TRBJ2-7, with D possibly TRBD2 on 5 matching bases. Sequenced material: peripheral blood. This receptor was taken from a woman in her fifties or sixties who had recovered from COVID-19. Here the CDR3 reads CASSLAQTYEQYF. DNA for the CDR3: TGTGCCAGCAGTCTAGCCCAGACCTACGAGCAGTACTTC.